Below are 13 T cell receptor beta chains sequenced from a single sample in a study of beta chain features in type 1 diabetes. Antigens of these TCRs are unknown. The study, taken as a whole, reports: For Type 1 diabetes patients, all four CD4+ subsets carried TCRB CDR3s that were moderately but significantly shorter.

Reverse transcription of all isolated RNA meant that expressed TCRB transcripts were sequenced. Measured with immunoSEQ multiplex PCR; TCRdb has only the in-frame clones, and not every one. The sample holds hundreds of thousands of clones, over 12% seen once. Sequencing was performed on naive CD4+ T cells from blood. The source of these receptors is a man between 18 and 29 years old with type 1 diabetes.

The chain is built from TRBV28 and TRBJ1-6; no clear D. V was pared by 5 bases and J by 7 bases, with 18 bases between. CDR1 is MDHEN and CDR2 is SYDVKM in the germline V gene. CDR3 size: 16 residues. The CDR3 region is CASSAAGLAGNSPLHF. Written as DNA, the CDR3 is TGTGCCAGCAGTGCAGCGGGGTTGGCTGGCAATTCACCCCTCCACTTT. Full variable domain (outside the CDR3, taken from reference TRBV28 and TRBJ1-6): DVKVTQSSRYLVKRTGEKVFLECVQDMDHENMFWYRQDPGLGLRLIYFSYDVKMKEKGDIPEGYSVSREKKERFSLILESASTNQTSMYLCASSAAGLAGNSPLHFGNGTRLTVT.

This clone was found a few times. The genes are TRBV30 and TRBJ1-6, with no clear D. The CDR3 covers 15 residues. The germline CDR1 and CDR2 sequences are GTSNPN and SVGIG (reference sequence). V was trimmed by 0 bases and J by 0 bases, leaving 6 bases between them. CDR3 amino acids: CAWSVLGSYNSPLHF. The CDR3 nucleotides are TGTGCCTGGAGTGTACTTGGCTCCTATAATTCACCCCTCCACTTT.

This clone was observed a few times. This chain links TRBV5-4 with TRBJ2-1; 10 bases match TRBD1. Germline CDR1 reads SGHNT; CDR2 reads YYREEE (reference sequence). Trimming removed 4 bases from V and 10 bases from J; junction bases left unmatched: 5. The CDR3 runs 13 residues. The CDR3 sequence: CASSRDRGGEQFF. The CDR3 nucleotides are TGTGCCAGCAGCAGGGACAGGGGTGGCGAGCAGTTCTTC.

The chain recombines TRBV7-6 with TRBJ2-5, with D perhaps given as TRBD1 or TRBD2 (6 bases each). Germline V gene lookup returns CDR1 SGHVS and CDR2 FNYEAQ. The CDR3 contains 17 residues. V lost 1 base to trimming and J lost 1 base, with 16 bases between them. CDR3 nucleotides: TGTGCCAGCAGCTTAGAGGGGTCGGGGGCCGTCCAAGAGACCCAGTACTTC. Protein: CASSLEGSGAVQETQYF. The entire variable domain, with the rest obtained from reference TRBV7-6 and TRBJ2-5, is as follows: GAGVSQSPRYKVTKRGQDVALRCDPISGHVSLYWYRQALGQGPEFLTYFNYEAQQDKSGLPNDRFSAERPEGSISTLTIQRTEQRDSAMYRCASSLEGSGAVQETQYFGPGTRLLVL.

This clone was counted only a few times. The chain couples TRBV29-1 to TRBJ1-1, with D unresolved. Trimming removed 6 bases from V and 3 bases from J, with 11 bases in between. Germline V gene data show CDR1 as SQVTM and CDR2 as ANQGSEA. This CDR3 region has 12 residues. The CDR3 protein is CSVDEIYTEAFF. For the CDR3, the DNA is TGCAGCGTCGACGAAATCTACACTGAAGCTTTCTTT.

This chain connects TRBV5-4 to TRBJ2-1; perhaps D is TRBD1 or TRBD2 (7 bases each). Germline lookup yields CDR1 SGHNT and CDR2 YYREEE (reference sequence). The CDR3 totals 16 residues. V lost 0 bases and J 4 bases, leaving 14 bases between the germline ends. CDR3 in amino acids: CASSLGAGQTYNEQFF. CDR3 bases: TGTGCCAGCAGCTTGGGAGCGGGACAGACTTACAATGAGCAGTTCTTC.

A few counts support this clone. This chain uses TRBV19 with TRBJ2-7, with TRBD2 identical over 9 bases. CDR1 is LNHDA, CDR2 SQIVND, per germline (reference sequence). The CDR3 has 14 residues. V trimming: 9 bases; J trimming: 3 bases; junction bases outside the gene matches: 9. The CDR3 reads CASRPASGNYEQYF. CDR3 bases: TGTGCCAGCCGTCCGGCTAGCGGGAACTACGAGCAGTACTTC.

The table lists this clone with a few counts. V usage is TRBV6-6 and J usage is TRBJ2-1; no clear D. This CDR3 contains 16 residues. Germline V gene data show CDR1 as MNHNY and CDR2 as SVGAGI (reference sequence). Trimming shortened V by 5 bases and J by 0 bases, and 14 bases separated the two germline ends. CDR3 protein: CASSTPEPSSYNEQFF. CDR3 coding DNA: TGTGCCAGCAGTACCCCAGAGCCGAGCTCCTACAATGAGCAGTTCTTC.

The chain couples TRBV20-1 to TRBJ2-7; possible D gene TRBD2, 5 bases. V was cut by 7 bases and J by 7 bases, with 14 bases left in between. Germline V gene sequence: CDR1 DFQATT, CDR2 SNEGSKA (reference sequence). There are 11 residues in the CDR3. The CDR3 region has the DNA TGCAGTGTTCACCGGGGTAAAGAGCAGTACTTC. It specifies CSVHRGKEQYF.

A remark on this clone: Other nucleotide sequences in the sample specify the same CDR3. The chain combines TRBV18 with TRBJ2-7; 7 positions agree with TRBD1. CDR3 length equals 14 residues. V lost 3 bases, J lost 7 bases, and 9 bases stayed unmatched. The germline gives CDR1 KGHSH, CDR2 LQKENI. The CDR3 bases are TGTGCCAGCTCACCGTCGACAGGGCTGTATGAGCAGTACTTC. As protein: CASSPSTGLYEQYF.

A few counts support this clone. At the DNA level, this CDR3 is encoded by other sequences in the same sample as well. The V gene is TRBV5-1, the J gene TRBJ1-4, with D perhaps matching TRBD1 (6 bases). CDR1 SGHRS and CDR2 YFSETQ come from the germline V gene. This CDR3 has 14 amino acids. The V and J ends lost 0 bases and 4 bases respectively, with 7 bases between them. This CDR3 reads CASSLGRGNEKLFF. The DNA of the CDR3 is TGCGCCAGCAGCTTGGGCAGGGGTAATGAAAAACTGTTTTTT.

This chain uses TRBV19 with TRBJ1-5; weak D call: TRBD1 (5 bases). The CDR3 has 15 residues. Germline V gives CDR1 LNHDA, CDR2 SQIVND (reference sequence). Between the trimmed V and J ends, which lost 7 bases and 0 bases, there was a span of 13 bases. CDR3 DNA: TGTGCCAGTAATCCGGGACGTTCTAGCAATCAGCCCCAGCATTTT. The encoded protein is CASNPGRSSNQPQHF.

The CDR3 sequence is CASGSSGNTIYF. CDR3 in DNA: TGTGCCAGTGGGAGCTCTGGAAACACCATATATTTT. The chain recombines TRBV28 with TRBJ1-3; D is ambiguous. The germline V gene has CDR1 MDHEN and CDR2 SYDVKM. This CDR3 region has 12 residues. V was shortened by 9 bases and J by 0 bases, with 6 bases between the two germline ends. Variable domain in full (rest from reference TRBV28 and TRBJ1-3): DVKVTQSSRYLVKRTGEKVFLECVQDMDHENMFWYRQDPGLGLRLIYFSYDVKMKEKGDIPEGYSVSREKKERFSLILESASTNQTSMYLCASGSSGNTIYFGEGSWLTVV.